The 22 T cell receptor beta chains given below trace back to one sample, sequenced in a study of human T cells and chemical hapten exposure. As to time point: patch test 2, 6 weeks after DPC sensitization. The sample's treatment: therapeutic diphenylcyclopropenone sensitization with weekly scalp DPC. TCRdb reprocessed the RACE reads via MiXCR and lists one record per CDR3 protein. The table has about 400,000 distinct CDR3 sequences, 6% to 7% seen once. This material consisted of whole blood, taken in connection with sensitization to the hapten diphenylcyclopropenone (DPC). The receptors were sampled from a woman younger than 30 with alopecia areata. Some clones in this sample may be carry-over from other donors' samples.

The sample holds a few counts of this clonotype. The rearrangement joins TRBV7-2 to TRBJ2-3, with 14 positions matching TRBD2. The trim removed 4 bases at V and 8 bases at J, leaving 5 bases unmatched. CDR3 length: 15 residues. CDR1 SGHTA and CDR2 FQGNSA come from the germline V gene. In DNA form, the CDR3 reads TGTGCCAGCAGCTCAGGACTAGCGGGGGGCGGTACGCAGTATTTT. It is translated as CASSSGLAGGGTQYF.

This clonotype was counted only a few times. The V and J genes are TRBV6-2 or TRBV6-3 and TRBJ2-3; D unresolved. The CDR3 is 15 residues long. V lost 0 bases and J lost 3, with 10 bases in between. Germline lookup yields CDR1 MNHEY and CDR2 SVGEGT. In DNA, the CDR3 is TGTGCCAGCAGTTACTCGACCGGTAAAACAGATACGCAGTATTTT. Translation gives CASSYSTGKTDTQYF.

CDR3 sequence reads: CASSPEPGELFF. The CDR3 nucleotides read TGTGCCAGCAGCCCGGAGCCCGGGGAGCTGTTTTTT. J is TRBJ2-2 and V is TRBV7-3; D gene ambiguous. The V gene's germline CDR1 is SGHTA and CDR2 FQGTGA. The CDR3 loop spans 12 amino acids. Trimming removed 5 bases from V and 6 bases from J, with 7 bases in between. Full variable domain (remainder filled in from reference TRBV7-3 and TRBJ2-2): GAGVSQTPSNKVTEKGKYVELRCDPISGHTALYWYRQSLGQGPEFLIYFQGTGAADDSGLPNDRFFAVRPEGSVSTLKIQRTERGDSAVYLCASSPEPGELFFGEGSRLTVL.

This clonotype has at least ten counts. This chain connects TRBV12-3 or TRBV12-4 to TRBJ1-1, with TRBD1 matching over 7 bases. J gave up 9 bases and V 9 bases, and 16 bases lay outside the gene matches. The CDR3 spans 14 residues. The CDR3 DNA reads as TGTGCCAGTTCGGCCCAGACAGGGAACGAAAAAGCTTTCTTT. This sequence encodes CASSAQTGNEKAFF.

This clonotype was counted many times. The chain links TRBV7-2 to TRBJ1-4, with D possibly being TRBD1 (5 bases). CDR3 length: 18 amino acids. Germline-derived CDR1 and CDR2 are SGHTA and FQGNSA. With 5 bases removed from V and 0 bases from J, the gap between germline ends came to 19 bases. The CDR3 is CASSPGQVRLATNEKLFF. The CDR3 DNA sequence: TGTGCCAGCAGCCCGGGGCAAGTCCGGTTGGCAACTAATGAAAAACTGTTTTTT.

This clonotype has only a few counts. The gene calls are TRBV7-3 and TRBJ1-1; D is perhaps TRBD1 (5 bases). This CDR3 contains 15 residues. Germline V gene data show CDR1 as SGHTA and CDR2 as FQGTGA. The germline V and J ends were trimmed by 0 bases and 4 bases, with 12 bases remaining between them. DNA of the CDR3: TGTGCCAGCAGCTTAACGTTAGGGGCCGGCACTGAAGCTTTCTTT. Translation: CASSLTLGAGTEAFF.

This clonotype was counted between two and nine times. The rearrangement joins TRBV2 to TRBJ1-1; D call uncertain. V lost 7 bases to trimming and J lost 8 bases, with 8 bases between them. The CDR3 has 10 amino acids. CDR1 and CDR2 (germline): SNHLY, FYNNEI. In nucleotides, the CDR3 is TGTGCCAGCAAGAACAACGAAGCTTTCTTT. It translates to CASKNNEAFF.

This clonotype was picked up a small number of times. The chain carries TRBV20-1 and TRBJ2-7, with D possibly matching TRBD2 (6 bases). CDR1 and CDR2 (germline): DFQATT, SNEGSKA (reference sequence). V gave up 0 bases and J gave up 0 bases, with 15 bases separating them. This CDR3 contains 16 residues. Here the CDR3 reads CSARDPRDSHSYEQYF. In DNA, the CDR3 is TGCAGTGCTAGAGATCCAAGGGACTCCCACTCCTACGAGCAGTACTTC.

As DNA, the CDR3 is TGCGCCAGCAGCATGACAACCGCGCTAGTCGATGAGCAGTTCTTC. Translated: CASSMTTALVDEQFF. V and J are TRBV5-1 and TRBJ2-1; D not resolved. This CDR3 has 15 amino acids. The ends were cut back, 4 bases at V and 8 bases at J, with 19 bases in the middle. CDR1 and CDR2 from the germline V gene are SGHRS and YFSETQ.

The V and J genes are TRBV4-3 and TRBJ2-2; TRBD1 might be the D (6 bases). The CDR3 runs 14 residues. The germline V gene encodes CDR1 LGHNA and CDR2 YSLEER. Trimming pared 1 base from V and 5 bases from J, leaving 8 bases between. The CDR3 DNA is TGCGCCAGCAGCCAAGTTCAGGGGACCGGGGAGCTGTTTTTT. This gives the protein CASSQVQGTGELFF.

The chain links TRBV27 to TRBJ1-6; D perhaps matches TRBD1 (5 bases). Germline V gene lookup returns CDR1 MNHEY and CDR2 SMNVEV (reference sequence). The CDR3 is 15 residues long. V was shortened by 3 bases and J by 6 bases, with 12 bases between the two germline ends. The CDR3 DNA reads TGTGCCAGCAGTTTGGGGGGGGGAATTAATTCACCCCTCCACTTT. Protein: CASSLGGGINSPLHF.

This clonotype was picked up many times. V is TRBV6-1 and J is TRBJ2-1, with D possibly being TRBD2 (6 bases). The germline gives CDR1 MNHNS, CDR2 SASEGT. The CDR3 runs 15 residues. Trimming took off 0 bases at V and 3 bases at J, with 9 bases between the two ends. The CDR3 DNA is TGTGCCAGCAGTGAAGCGCGGGGTTACTACAATGAGCAGTTCTTC. It translates to CASSEARGYYNEQFF.

CDR3 coding DNA: TGTGCCAGCAGCCGACAGGGGACAAACACTGAAGCTTTCTTT. Its translation is CASSRQGTNTEAFF. This chain joins TRBV28 and TRBJ1-1; 8 positions agree with TRBD1. After removal of 6 bases from V and 2 bases from J, the junction contained 5 bases not matched to a gene. Germline CDR1 is MDHEN and CDR2 is SYDVKM. The CDR3 extends over 14 amino acids.

This clonotype was picked up a small number of times. This chain uses TRBV28 with TRBJ2-1; D possibly matches TRBD1 or TRBD2 (5 bases each). The CDR3 contains 15 residues. Germline CDR1 MDHEN, CDR2 SYDVKM. Trimming removed 4 bases at V and 3 bases at J, with 13 bases between. The CDR3 is CASSWDVRNYNEQFF. In DNA form, the CDR3 reads TGTGCCAGCAGTTGGGACGTCCGGAACTACAATGAGCAGTTCTTC.

J is TRBJ2-7 and V is TRBV7-2; TRBD2 matches at 9 bases. J gave up 4 bases and V 1 base, and 8 bases lay outside the gene matches. The CDR3 extends over 16 amino acids. Germline V gene data show CDR1 as SGHTA and CDR2 as FQGNSA. The CDR3 reads CASSLGPAGGRYEQYF. Here the CDR3 DNA reads TGTGCCAGCAGCTTAGGCCCGGCGGGGGGGCGGTACGAGCAGTACTTC.

This clonotype has a handful of counts. The J gene is TRBJ1-5, the V gene TRBV28; D is uncertain. This CDR3 is built from 14 residues. The germline V gene has CDR1 MDHEN and CDR2 SYDVKM. Trimming stripped 2 bases from V and 4 bases from J, with 9 bases between. CDR3 protein: CASSLRQANQPQHF. The CDR3 region has the DNA TGTGCCAGCAGTTTAAGGCAGGCTAATCAGCCCCAGCATTTT.

The gene calls are TRBV2 and TRBJ2-1; 7 bases map to TRBD2. Germline CDR1 reads SNHLY; CDR2 reads FYNNEI. Germline trimming cut 6 bases from V and 8 bases from J; bases unmatched to any gene: 10. The CDR3 spans 14 residues. CDR3 in DNA: TGTGCCAGCAGCATACTAGCGTCGGGGGATGAGCAGTTCTTC. It is translated as CASSILASGDEQFF.

This chain links TRBV19 with TRBJ2-1; D is uncertain. CDR1 is LNHDA, CDR2 SQIVND, per germline (reference sequence). The length of the CDR3 is 15 residues. V shed 4 bases and J shed 1 base, with 11 bases lying between them. CDR3 coding DNA: TGTGCCAGTAGTAATGGTTACTCTTCCTACAATGAGCAGTTCTTC. Translating gives CASSNGYSSYNEQFF.

V and J are TRBV28 and TRBJ1-3; the D gene is possibly TRBD1 (6 bases). Deletions cut 4 bases from V and 0 bases from J, with 13 bases between. CDR1 and CDR2 from the germline V gene are MDHEN and SYDVKM. The CDR3 is made up of 16 amino acids. The CDR3 nucleotides are TGTGCCAGCAGTTGGACAGCCCGAAGCTCTGGAAACACCATATATTTT. Amino acids: CASSWTARSSGNTIYF.

The chain employs TRBV27 and TRBJ2-3, with TRBD2 matching over 11 bases. CDR3 length: 16 amino acids. Germline lookup yields CDR1 MNHEY and CDR2 SMNVEV (reference sequence). V lost 5 bases and J lost 7; bases outside the gene matches: 11. The CDR3 bases are TGTGCCAGCAGTAAAATAACTAGCGGGGGACCAAATACGCAGTATTTT. It codes for CASSKITSGGPNTQYF.

This clonotype was counted a few times. The chain uses TRBV25-1 and TRBJ2-7; 9 bases align to TRBD1. With 2 bases clipped from V and 7 bases from J, the junction kept 9 bases outside the gene matches. The CDR3 consists of 15 residues. The germline gives CDR1 MGHDK, CDR2 SYGVNS. The CDR3 here is CASSEGQGILREQYF. As DNA, the CDR3 is TGTGCCAGCAGTGAAGGACAGGGGATTCTAAGGGAGCAGTACTTC.

This clonotype was observed many times. The chain links TRBV5-1 to TRBJ1-1; tentative D call: TRBD1 (5 bases). CDR1 and CDR2 (germline): SGHRS, YFSETQ. CDR3 length: 14 amino acids. V was pared by 7 bases and J by 1 base, with 14 bases between. The CDR3, as DNA: TGCGCCAGCGGGGACTATGGGGAGAACACTGAAGCTTTCTTT. It encodes CASGDYGENTEAFF. Filled out from reference TRBV5-1 and TRBJ1-1, the complete variable domain reads KAGVTQTPRYLIKTRGQQVTLSCSPISGHRSVSWYQQTPGQGLQFLFEYFSETQRNKGNFPGRFSGRQFSNSRSEMNVSTLELGDSALYLCASGDYGENTEAFFGQGTRLTVV.